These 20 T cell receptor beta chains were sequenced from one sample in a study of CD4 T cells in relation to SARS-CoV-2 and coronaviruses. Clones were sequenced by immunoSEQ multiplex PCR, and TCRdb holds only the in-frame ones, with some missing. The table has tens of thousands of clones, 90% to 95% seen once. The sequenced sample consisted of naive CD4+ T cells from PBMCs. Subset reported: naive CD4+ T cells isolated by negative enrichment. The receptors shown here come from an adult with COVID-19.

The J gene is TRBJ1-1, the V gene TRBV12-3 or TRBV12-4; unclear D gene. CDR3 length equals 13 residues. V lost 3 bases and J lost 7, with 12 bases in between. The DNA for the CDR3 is TGTGCCAGCAGTTTGGCACAGCTCAGTGAAGCTTTCTTT. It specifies CASSLAQLSEAFF.

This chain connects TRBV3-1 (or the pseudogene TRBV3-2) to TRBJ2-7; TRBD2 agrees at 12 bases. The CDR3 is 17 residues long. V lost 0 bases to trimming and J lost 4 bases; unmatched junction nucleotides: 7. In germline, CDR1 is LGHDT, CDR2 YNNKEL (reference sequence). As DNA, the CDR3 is TGTGCCAGCAGCCAAGATTACCCTAGCGGGAGGGAATACGAGCAGTACTTC. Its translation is CASSQDYPSGREYEQYF.

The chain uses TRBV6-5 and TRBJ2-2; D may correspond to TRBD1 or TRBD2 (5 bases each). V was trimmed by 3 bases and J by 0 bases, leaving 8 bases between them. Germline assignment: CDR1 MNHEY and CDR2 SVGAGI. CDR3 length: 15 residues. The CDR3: CASSYRDPNTGELFF. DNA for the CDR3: TGTGCCAGCAGTTATCGGGACCCGAACACCGGGGAGCTGTTTTTT.

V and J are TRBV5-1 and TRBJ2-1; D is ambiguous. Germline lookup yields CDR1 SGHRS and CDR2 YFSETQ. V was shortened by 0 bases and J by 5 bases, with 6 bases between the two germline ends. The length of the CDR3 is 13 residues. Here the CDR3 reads CASSLATNNEQFF. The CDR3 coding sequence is TGCGCCAGCAGCTTGGCCACCAACAATGAGCAGTTCTTC.

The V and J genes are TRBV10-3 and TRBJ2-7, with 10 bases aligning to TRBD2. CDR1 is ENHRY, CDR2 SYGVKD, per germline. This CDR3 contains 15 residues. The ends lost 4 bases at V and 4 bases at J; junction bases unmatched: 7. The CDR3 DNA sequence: TGTGCCATCAGTGCCAAAGCGGGAGGGATATACGAGCAGTACTTC. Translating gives CAISAKAGGIYEQYF.

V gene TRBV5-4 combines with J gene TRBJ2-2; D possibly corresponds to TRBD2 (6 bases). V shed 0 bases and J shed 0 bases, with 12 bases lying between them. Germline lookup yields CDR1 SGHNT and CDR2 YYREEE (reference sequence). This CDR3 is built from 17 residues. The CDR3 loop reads CASSLAGSGANTGELFF. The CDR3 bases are TGTGCCAGCAGCTTGGCGGGTAGCGGCGCGAACACCGGGGAGCTGTTTTTT.

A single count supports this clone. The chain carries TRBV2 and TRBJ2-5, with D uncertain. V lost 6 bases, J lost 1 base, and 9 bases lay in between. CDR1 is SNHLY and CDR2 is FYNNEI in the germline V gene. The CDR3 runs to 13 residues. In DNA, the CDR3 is TGTGCCAGCAGGGTCGACACCCAAGAGACCCAGTACTTC. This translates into CASRVDTQETQYF.

The CDR3 sequence is CASSPGPSPGWVQYF. The CDR3 DNA follows: TGTGCCAGCAGCCCGGGGCCTAGTCCTGGGTGGGTTCAGTACTTC. This chain uses TRBV2 with TRBJ2-4; either TRBD1 or TRBD2 may supply D (5 bases each). CDR1 is SNHLY and CDR2 is FYNNEI in the germline V gene. Trimming took off 6 bases at V and 11 bases at J, with 23 bases between the two ends. The CDR3 consists of 15 residues.

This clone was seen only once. In DNA form, the CDR3 reads TGTGCCACCAGTGATTCCAAAGCGGGCGAGCGATCGGTCGATGAGCAGTTCTTC. This encodes CATSDSKAGERSVDEQFF. The chain has TRBV24-1 and TRBJ2-1, with D possibly being TRBD2 (6 bases). This CDR3 comprises 18 residues. Germline CDR1 reads KGHDR; CDR2 reads SFDVKD. With 2 bases removed from V and 8 bases from J, the gap between germline ends came to 24 bases.

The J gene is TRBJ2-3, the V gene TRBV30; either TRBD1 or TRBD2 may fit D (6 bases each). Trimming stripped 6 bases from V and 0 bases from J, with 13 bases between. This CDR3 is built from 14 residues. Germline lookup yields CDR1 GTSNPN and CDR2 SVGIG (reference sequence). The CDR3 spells CACARDTSTDTQYF. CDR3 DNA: TGTGCCTGCGCGCGGGACACTAGCACAGATACGCAGTATTTT.

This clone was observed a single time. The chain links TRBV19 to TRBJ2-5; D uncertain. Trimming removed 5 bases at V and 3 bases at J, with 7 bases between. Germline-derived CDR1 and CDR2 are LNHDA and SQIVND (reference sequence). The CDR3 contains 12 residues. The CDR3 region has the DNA TGTGCCAGTAGTCGATGGAAAGAGACCCAGTACTTC. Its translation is CASSRWKETQYF.

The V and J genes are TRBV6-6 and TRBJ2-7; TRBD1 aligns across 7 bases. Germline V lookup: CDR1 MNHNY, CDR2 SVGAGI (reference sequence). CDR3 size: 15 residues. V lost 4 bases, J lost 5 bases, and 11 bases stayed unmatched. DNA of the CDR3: TGTGCCAGCAGTTCGAAAGCACAGGGGACCAACGAGCAGTACTTC. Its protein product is CASSSKAQGTNEQYF.

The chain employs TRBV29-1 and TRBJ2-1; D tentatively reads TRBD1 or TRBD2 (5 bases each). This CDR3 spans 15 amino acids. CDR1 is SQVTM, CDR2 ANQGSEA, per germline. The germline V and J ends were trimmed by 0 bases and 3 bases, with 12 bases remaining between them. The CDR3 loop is CSVEDSGALYNEQFF. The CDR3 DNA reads TGCAGCGTTGAAGATTCCGGGGCCCTCTACAATGAGCAGTTCTTC.

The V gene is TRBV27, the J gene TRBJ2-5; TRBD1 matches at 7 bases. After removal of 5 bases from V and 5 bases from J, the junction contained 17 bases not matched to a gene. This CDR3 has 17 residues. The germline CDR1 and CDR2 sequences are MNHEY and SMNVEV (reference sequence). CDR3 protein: CASSLHDSGGQRETQYF. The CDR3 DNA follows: TGTGCCAGCAGTCTCCATGACTCTGGGGGACAGAGGGAGACCCAGTACTTC.

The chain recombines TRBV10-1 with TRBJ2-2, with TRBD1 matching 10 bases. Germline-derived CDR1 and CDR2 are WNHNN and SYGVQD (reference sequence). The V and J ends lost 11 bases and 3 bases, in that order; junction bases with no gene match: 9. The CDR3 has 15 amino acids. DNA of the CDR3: TGCGCCGCCTCTCCAGGACAGGGGGACACCGGGGAGCTGTTTTTT. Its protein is CAASPGQGDTGELFF.

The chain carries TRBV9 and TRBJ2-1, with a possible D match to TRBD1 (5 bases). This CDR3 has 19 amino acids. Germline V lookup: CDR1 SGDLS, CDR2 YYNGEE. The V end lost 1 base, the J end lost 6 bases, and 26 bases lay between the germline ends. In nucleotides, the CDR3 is TGTGCCAGCAGCGTATCGAACCGACATTGGACGAAGGGGATCAATGAGCAGTTCTTC. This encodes CASSVSNRHWTKGINEQFF.

The CDR3 sequence: CASSLVREGQFF. CDR3 in DNA: TGTGCCAGCAGCTTAGTGCGGGAGGGGCAGTTCTTC. The rearrangement uses TRBV7-2 and TRBJ2-1; 9 positions agree with TRBD2. The CDR3 runs 12 residues. Trimming removed 1 base from V and 12 bases from J; junction bases left unmatched: 1. CDR1 SGHTA and CDR2 FQGNSA come from the germline V gene.

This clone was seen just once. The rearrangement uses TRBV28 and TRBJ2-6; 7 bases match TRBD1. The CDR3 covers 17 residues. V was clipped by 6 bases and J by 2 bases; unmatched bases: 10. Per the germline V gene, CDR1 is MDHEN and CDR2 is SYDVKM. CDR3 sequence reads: CASRDYLGGAGANVLTF. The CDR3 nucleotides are TGTGCCAGCAGAGACTATCTAGGGGGCGCTGGGGCCAACGTCCTGACTTTC.

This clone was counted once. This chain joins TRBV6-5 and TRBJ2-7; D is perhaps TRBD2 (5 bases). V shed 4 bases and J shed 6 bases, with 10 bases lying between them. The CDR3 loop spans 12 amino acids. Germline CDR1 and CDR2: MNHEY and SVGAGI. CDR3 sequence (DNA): TGTGCCAGCAGTTCCACCGGAGGCGAGCAGTACTTC. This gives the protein CASSSTGGEQYF.

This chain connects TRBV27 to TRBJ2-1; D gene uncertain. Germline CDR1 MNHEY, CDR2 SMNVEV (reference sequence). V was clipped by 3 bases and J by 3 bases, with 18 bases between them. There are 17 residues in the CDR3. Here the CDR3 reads CASSLISDPESYNEQFF. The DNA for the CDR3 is TGTGCCAGCAGTTTGATAAGCGACCCAGAGAGCTACAATGAGCAGTTCTTC.